Shown below are 23 T cell receptor beta chains from a single sample sequenced in a study of neurological immune-mediated disorders. TCRdb re-called the 5' RACE reads through MiXCR, storing one row per CDR3 protein. The table includes about 59,000 distinct CDR3 sequences, over 9.5% detected once. The source material was PBMCs. These receptors were collected from an older woman with HTLV-1-associated myelopathy (HAM/TSP).

This clonotype was counted at least ten times. The chain uses TRBV5-1 and TRBJ2-2, with D hard to call. The length of the CDR3 is 15 residues. CDR1 SGHRS and CDR2 YFSETQ come from the germline V gene. V dropped 5 bases and J dropped 2 bases, with 13 bases sitting between them. CDR3 region: CASRPEISNTGELFF. DNA for the CDR3: TGCGCCAGCAGACCGGAAATTAGCAACACCGGGGAGCTGTTTTTT.

This clonotype was counted many times. The chain has TRBV7-2 and TRBJ2-3; D may be TRBD2 (5 bases). Germline CDR1 SGHTA, CDR2 FQGNSA. The CDR3 covers 14 residues. The V end lost 3 bases, the J end lost 0 bases, and 7 bases lay between the germline ends. The DNA of the CDR3 is TGTGCCAGCAGCTTTCGGGGTAGCACAGATACGCAGTATTTT. As protein: CASSFRGSTDTQYF.

This clonotype was observed at least ten times. The chain joins TRBV2 to TRBJ1-1, with 8 bases identical to TRBD1. The V gene's germline CDR1 is SNHLY and CDR2 FYNNEI. The CDR3 is 16 residues long. V shed 7 bases, J shed 0 bases, and the junction held 10 bases outside the gene matches. CDR3 sequence (DNA): TGTGCCAGCAACTTACAGGGGGTTGGCCTGAACACTGAAGCTTTCTTT. It encodes CASNLQGVGLNTEAFF. The variable domain in full, with the rest retrieved from reference TRBV2 and TRBJ1-1, is EPEVTQTPSHQVTQMGQEVILRCVPISNHLYFYWYRQILGQKVEFLVSFYNNEISEKSEIFDDQFSVERPDGSNFTLKIRSTKLEDSAMYFCASNLQGVGLNTEAFFGQGTRLTVV.

This clonotype has a count of ten or more. The V and J genes are TRBV29-1 and TRBJ2-2; TRBD2 is a possible D gene (6 bases). Germline CDR1 reads SQVTM; CDR2 reads ANQGSEA. The V gene lost 6 bases and the J gene lost 4 bases, with 15 bases spanning the gap. The CDR3 is 14 amino acids. The CDR3 loop is CSVPGAGSTGELFF. CDR3 sequence (DNA): TGCAGCGTCCCCGGGGCGGGAAGCACCGGGGAGCTGTTTTTT.

This clonotype was counted at least ten times. This chain uses TRBV3-1 with TRBJ2-5, with D unresolved. CDR1 is LGHDT and CDR2 is YNNKEL in the germline V gene (reference sequence). Deletions cut 0 bases from V and 5 bases from J, with 7 bases between. This CDR3 has 13 amino acids. The CDR3 DNA sequence: TGTGCCAGCAGCCAAGAACTGGGGGAGACCCAGTACTTC. Its translation is CASSQELGETQYF.

There are many counts of this clonotype. The rearrangement joins TRBV20-1 to TRBJ2-3; D not resolved. The CDR3 is 12 amino acids. CDR1 and CDR2 (germline): DFQATT, SNEGSKA (reference sequence). The V gene lost 6 bases and the J gene lost 4 bases, with 11 bases spanning the gap. DNA for the CDR3: TGCAGTGCCAGATCGTCGGCAGATACGCAGTATTTT. Amino acid sequence: CSARSSADTQYF.

The sample holds many counts of this clonotype. This chain uses TRBV5-1 with TRBJ1-5; no reliable D call. The V end lost 1 base, the J end lost 7 bases, and 12 bases lay between the germline ends. Germline CDR1 and CDR2: SGHRS and YFSETQ. The CDR3 spans 14 residues. CDR3 bases: TGCGCCAGCAGCTTGATCGGAGGAGGCCAGCCCCAGCATTTT. This encodes CASSLIGGGQPQHF.

Comments on this clonotype: A clone one base away is much larger, so this may be a read error. The chain couples TRBV5-1 to TRBJ2-2; a possible D gene is TRBD2 (5 bases). Germline CDR1 is SGHRS and CDR2 is YFSETQ. This CDR3 has 14 residues. CDR3 protein: CASSLSGDTGELIF. DNA of the CDR3: TGCGCCAGCAGCTTGAGCGGCGACACCGGGGAGCTGATTTTT.

This clonotype was observed at least ten times. The rearrangement links TRBV15 to TRBJ2-6, with D hard to call. The CDR3 sequence is 12 residues long. Germline V gene sequence: CDR1 LNHNV, CDR2 YYDKDF (reference sequence). Trimming removed 5 bases from V and 3 bases from J, with 2 bases in between. The DNA for the CDR3 is TGTGCCACCAGCGGTGGGGCCAACGTCCTGACTTTC. Protein: CATSGGANVLTF.

This clonotype was counted many times. The chain combines TRBV6-1 with TRBJ2-5, with D perhaps matching TRBD1 or TRBD2 (5 bases each). The germline gives CDR1 MNHNS, CDR2 SASEGT. V dropped 7 bases and J dropped 5 bases, with 11 bases sitting between them. CDR3 length: 12 amino acids. The chain's CDR3 is CASIWDRETQYF. The CDR3 bases are TGTGCCAGCATTTGGGACCGGGAGACCCAGTACTTC.

This clonotype was counted at least ten times. The J gene is TRBJ2-3, the V gene TRBV5-1, with 7 bases lining up with TRBD2. The CDR3 runs 14 residues. Germline V gene lookup returns CDR1 SGHRS and CDR2 YFSETQ. The V gene end was trimmed by 5 bases and the J gene end by 4 bases; junction bases not matched to a gene: 7. The CDR3 coding sequence is TGCGCCAGCAGTTTTAGCGGGCCCTCAGATACGCAGTATTTT. Protein product: CASSFSGPSDTQYF.

This clonotype came up many times. The CDR3 sequence: CASSKDRGTEAFF. DNA of the CDR3: TGTGCCAGCAGCAAGGACAGGGGAACTGAAGCTTTCTTT. This chain links TRBV2 with TRBJ1-1; TRBD1 matches at 9 bases. Germline V gene sequence: CDR1 SNHLY, CDR2 FYNNEI. V dropped 6 bases and J dropped 5; count of bases not matched to a gene: 4. CDR3 length: 13 residues.

This clonotype occurred many times. The chain joins TRBV6-5 to TRBJ1-2; D ambiguous. Between the trimmed V and J ends, which lost 4 bases and 8 bases, there was a span of 8 bases. The CDR3 runs 11 residues. Germline CDR1 and CDR2: MNHEY and SVGAGI. The CDR3 DNA reads as TGTGCCAGCAGTTCACGGTTCGGCTACACCTTC. Protein: CASSSRFGYTF.

This clonotype came up many times. The chain employs TRBV7-8 and TRBJ2-7, with 9 positions matching TRBD1. The CDR3 loop spans 13 amino acids. Germline V CDR1 and CDR2: SGHVS, FQNEAQ. With 4 bases clipped from V and 3 bases from J, the junction kept 1 base outside the gene matches. The CDR3: CASSWDRDYEQYF. The CDR3 nucleotides read TGTGCCAGCAGCTGGGACAGGGACTACGAGCAGTACTTC.

This clonotype was found many times. The chain has TRBV5-1 and TRBJ1-1; D is unresolved. The CDR3 covers 11 residues. Germline lookup yields CDR1 SGHRS and CDR2 YFSETQ. Trimming removed 5 bases at V and 5 bases at J, with 7 bases between. CDR3 loop: CASSPGTEAFF. The CDR3 region has the DNA TGCGCCAGCAGTCCCGGGACTGAAGCTTTCTTT.

This clonotype was counted ten times or more. The CDR3 sequence: CASSRTTYNEQFF. The CDR3 DNA follows: TGTGCCAGCAGCCGTACCACCTACAATGAGCAGTTCTTC. The gene calls are TRBV3-1 and TRBJ2-1, with unresolved D. Germline V gives CDR1 LGHDT, CDR2 YNNKEL (reference sequence). The CDR3 is made up of 13 amino acids. Trimming pared 4 bases from V and 2 bases from J, leaving 6 bases between.

This clonotype has at least ten counts. V and J are TRBV10-3 and TRBJ2-4; perhaps TRBD2 as D (5 bases). Germline V lookup: CDR1 ENHRY, CDR2 SYGVKD. This CDR3 is built from 11 residues. V shed 6 bases and J shed 12 bases, with 12 bases lying between them. The CDR3 loop reads CAIRDGETQYF. The CDR3 DNA reads as TGTGCCATCAGGGACGGGGAAACTCAGTACTTC.

At least ten counts were recorded for this clonotype. Written as DNA, the CDR3 is TGCGCCAGCAGCCAGATACGGGAGTCGGACAATGAGCAGTTCTTC. Its protein is CASSQIRESDNEQFF. This chain uses TRBV4-1 with TRBJ2-1, with D tentatively TRBD2 (6 bases). Germline V gene lookup returns CDR1 MGHRA and CDR2 YSYEKL. There are 15 residues in the CDR3. V gave up 3 bases and J gave up 5 bases, with 14 bases separating them.

This clonotype was seen repeatedly, ten times or more. The genes are TRBV7-9 and TRBJ1-6; a weak D match, TRBD1 (6 bases). In germline, CDR1 is SEHNR, CDR2 FQNEAQ (reference sequence). V dropped 6 bases and J dropped 7 bases, with 13 bases sitting between them. This CDR3 comprises 14 residues. Here the CDR3 reads CASRPTGMNSPLHF. The CDR3 region has the DNA TGTGCCAGCAGACCTACAGGGATGAATTCACCCCTCCACTTT. Full variable domain (outside the CDR3, taken from reference TRBV7-9 and TRBJ1-6): DTGVSQNPRHKITKRGQNVTFRCDPISEHNRLYWYRQTLGQGPEFLTYFQNEAQLEKSRLLSDRFSAERPKGSFSTLEIQRTEQGDSAMYLCASRPTGMNSPLHFGNGTRLTVT.

This clonotype was seen ten or more times. The chain has TRBV7-2 and TRBJ2-4; 9 bases match TRBD1. CDR1 is SGHTA and CDR2 is FQGNSA in the germline V gene. The ends lost 5 bases at V and 7 bases at J; junction bases unmatched: 9. The CDR3 is 15 amino acids. The CDR3 nucleotides are TGTGCCAGCAGCCCGGGACAGGGTTACGAGAACATTCAGTACTTC. This encodes CASSPGQGYENIQYF.

The chain has TRBV2 and TRBJ2-3, with TRBD2 identical over 8 bases. With 4 bases clipped from V and 4 bases from J, the junction kept 4 bases outside the gene matches. The CDR3 contains 14 residues. From germline, CDR1 is SNHLY and CDR2 FYNNEI. CDR3 amino acids: CASSASGRSDTQYF. CDR3 DNA sequence: TGTGCCAGCAGTGCCAGCGGGAGATCAGATACGCAGTATTTT.

This clonotype was counted many times. The J gene is TRBJ1-5, the V gene TRBV9, with D possibly TRBD1 on 6 matching bases. The length of the CDR3 is 15 residues. CDR1 SGDLS and CDR2 YYNGEE come from the germline V gene. V lost 0 bases and J lost 3, with 10 bases in between. CDR3 coding DNA: TGTGCCAGCAGCGTAGCCCCAGGGGACAATCAGCCCCAGCATTTT. Translating it yields CASSVAPGDNQPQHF.

This clonotype was counted ten times or more. The gene calls are TRBV24-1 and TRBJ1-1, with D perhaps matching TRBD1 (5 bases). V lost 4 bases, J lost 7 bases, and 12 bases lay in between. The germline gives CDR1 KGHDR, CDR2 SFDVKD. The CDR3 is 13 residues long. The CDR3 coding sequence is TGTGCCACCAGTGACTCTAGGGGCTTTGAAGCTTTCTTT. It yields the protein CATSDSRGFEAFF.